One TCR beta chain is described in this entry. Per the study methods: The authors estimated nucleated cell counts from reference gene primer amplification. Sequenced by immunoSEQ multiplex PCR; TCRdb stores in-frame clones only, minus some. The V and J calls and clone size are taken from that table; D and trimming were inferred from the DNA. The sample includes 60,000 or so clones, around 80% of them seen just once. These data originate in a study of blood T cell repertoires in COVID-19. For the study at large: Some COVID-19 samples were acute and others convalescent; all came from the United States, Italy and Spain. PBMCs, B-cell-depleted T cells, or T cells were the source of the cDNA or gDNA that made up the material.

The sequence was obtained from a woman of 80 years or more with acute or convalescent COVID-19. Sequencing was done on a sample of peripheral blood.

The CDR3 DNA is TGTGCCAGTATGGACAGGGTCAATCAGCCCCAGCATTTT. Protein sequence: CASMDRVNQPQHF. The chain has TRBV19 and TRBJ1-5; TRBD1 matches 8 bases. The CDR3 loop spans 13 amino acids. V lost 7 bases to trimming and J lost 3 bases; unmatched junction nucleotides: 2. Per germline, CDR1 LNHDA and CDR2 SQIVND (reference sequence).